What follows are 6 T cell receptor beta chains derived from one specimen sequenced in a study of tumor and adjacent non-tumor tissue in lung cancer. RNA was extracted from bulk tissue without any cell sorting. The normal lung tissue was taken more than 3 cm from the tumor edge. A modified ARM-PCR protocol with three rounds of nested PCR amplified TCRbeta. TCRdb called the multiplex PCR reads again in MiXCR, with one record for every CDR3 protein. The sample includes 94,000 or so distinct CDR3 sequences, under 80% seen only once; the top ten take 20% to 25%. Input material: distant non-tumor lung tissue. The receptors originated from a woman aged 50 to 60 with non-small cell lung cancer.

In its sample, this clonotype was seen many times. The chain carries TRBV24-1 and TRBJ2-1; the D is unclear. The germline V gene encodes CDR1 KGHDR and CDR2 SFDVKD. The V end lost 5 bases, the J end lost 0 bases, and 13 bases lay between the germline ends. This CDR3 contains 16 residues. CDR3 sequence reads: CATSAEGRTSYNEQFF. CDR3 nucleotides: TGTGCCACCAGTGCGGAAGGGCGTACCTCCTACAATGAGCAGTTCTTC.

As regards this clonotype: An end of the junction does not agree with germline; a read error may underlie this. The chain couples TRBV10-1 to TRBJ2-5; 7 nucleotides line up with TRBD2. The CDR3 loop spans 18 amino acids. The germline V gene has CDR1 WNHNN and CDR2 SYGVQD (reference sequence). The CDR3 here is CASSDSSPREKHQETQYF. In DNA, the CDR3 is TGCGCCAGCAGTGATTCGTCGCCGCGGGAGAAACACCAAGAGACACAGTACTTC.

This chain links TRBV13 with TRBJ2-6, with TRBD1 matching 8 bases. V shed 5 bases and J 6 bases; nucleotides not matched to a gene: 6. This CDR3 has 15 amino acids. Germline V gene lookup returns CDR1 PRHDT and CDR2 FYEKMQ (reference sequence). This CDR3 reads CASSPRGLVANVLTF. DNA of the CDR3: TGTGCCAGCAGCCCCAGGGGGCTAGTGGCCAACGTCCTGACTTTC.

To note about this clonotype: One junction end disagrees with the germline gene, perhaps due to a read error. The chain couples TRBV6-5 to TRBJ2-6; D is tentatively TRBD1 or TRBD2 (5 bases each). The CDR3 is 16 amino acids. Germline V gives CDR1 MNHEY, CDR2 SVGAGI. CDR3 sequence: CASNYGPSAGADVLTF. CDR3 coding DNA: TGTGCCAGCAATTACGGGCCGTCGGCCGGGGCCGACGTCCTGACTTTC.

This clonotype appeared a few times. A read error may be the cause here, since a much bigger clone is one base away. The final CDR3 position lacks the conserved phenylalanine or tryptophan, pointing to a likely read error. The CDR3 reads CAISENLAGAHEQYL. The CDR3 DNA reads TGTGCCATCAGTGAGAACCTAGCGGGAGCTCACGAGCAGTACTTG. The chain has TRBV10-3 and TRBJ2-7; TRBD2 matches 10 bases. CDR1 and CDR2 (germline): ENHRY, SYGVKD. The CDR3 totals 15 residues. V shed 2 bases, J shed 5 bases, and the junction held 6 bases outside the gene matches.

With respect to this clonotype: The final CDR3 position lacks the conserved phenylalanine or tryptophan, pointing to a likely read error. The chain uses TRBV6-1 and TRBJ2-7; D not certain. CDR1 is MNHNS, CDR2 SASEGT, per germline. This CDR3 spans 12 amino acids. The chain's CDR3 is CASSATAMEQYI. The CDR3 coding sequence is TGTGCAAGCAGTGCGACTGCTATGGAGCAGTACATC.